This TCR beta chain was documented in a study of cytomegalovirus exposure and HLA in healthy donors (TCRdb year 2017). For the wider study: According to a later analysis, one platform produced both the 110 or so validation repertoires and the 620 or so repertoires of the first cohort. The study was designed to test whether signatures of past pathogen exposure could be identified by cataloging public T cell receptors. High-throughput TCR immunosequencing, statistical association of individual TCRs with disease status, and machine learning were combined to predict cytomegalovirus infection status. In addition to the first cohort of about 650 subjects, a separate validation cohort of 130 or so different subjects was used. Overall results and qualifications from the work: Most TCR sequences were observed very rarely across donors, whereas some public TCRs were present in many individuals. A later analysis found that TCRs clustered in the first cohort also tended to co-occur in the approximately 120 validation repertoires, with 94% of cluster scores above 0. In vitro tests confirmed that a few of the cytomegalovirus-associated TCR beta chains recognize cytomegalovirus antigens. The classifier was reported to diagnose cytomegalovirus status with high specificity and sensitivity in both the original and validation cohorts. The study listed 170 or so TCR beta chains as associated with cytomegalovirus. A later analysis had no HLA typing for the validation cohort, so co-occurrence there was scored across all 110 or so repertoires. According to the authors, the approach could potentially be generalized to other disease states and immunological phenotypes.

To note about this clone: This receptor's antigen is unknown. No base qualities exist here, and no much larger clone lies one base off it.

The receptor library was made with the immunoSEQ multiplex PCR assay. The study's own analysis went as follows. To diagnose cytomegalovirus status from the catalog of TCR beta chain sequences, a statistical classification framework was built. The table was pulled from immuneACCESS by TCRdb, which kept in-frame rearrangements only. Such tables lose some clones; where checked, under half of the loss comes from unresolved V genes, and the rest has no known cause. The DNA was the basis for D and trimming; V, J and clone size are from that table. The table for this sample lists a few hundred thousand clones; almost 90% of them were counted only once. The ten largest make up roughly 0.4% of the sample. CDR1 and CDR2 are drawn from the germline V gene (reference sequence): LNHDA, SQIVND. V gives up 4 bases and J gives up 3 bases, and the segment between their germline ends measures 12 bases. The CDR3 holds 15 amino acids from the cysteine to the phenylalanine. Only the CDR3 part of the read is kept: 45 bases, read in frame from the first base.

The donors belonged to the validation cohort of 120 subjects, which was separate from the approximately 700-subject first cohort. Specimen: PBMCs. The chain couples TRBV19 to TRBJ1-4, and possibly TRBD1, on 5 matching bases. The receptor was isolated from a woman younger than 30 in good health and CMV-seronegative. This receptor carries the CDR3 CASSTGPTSNEKLFF. The nucleotides read TGTGCCAGTAGTACAGGGCCCACTTCTAATGAAAAACTGTTTTTT.